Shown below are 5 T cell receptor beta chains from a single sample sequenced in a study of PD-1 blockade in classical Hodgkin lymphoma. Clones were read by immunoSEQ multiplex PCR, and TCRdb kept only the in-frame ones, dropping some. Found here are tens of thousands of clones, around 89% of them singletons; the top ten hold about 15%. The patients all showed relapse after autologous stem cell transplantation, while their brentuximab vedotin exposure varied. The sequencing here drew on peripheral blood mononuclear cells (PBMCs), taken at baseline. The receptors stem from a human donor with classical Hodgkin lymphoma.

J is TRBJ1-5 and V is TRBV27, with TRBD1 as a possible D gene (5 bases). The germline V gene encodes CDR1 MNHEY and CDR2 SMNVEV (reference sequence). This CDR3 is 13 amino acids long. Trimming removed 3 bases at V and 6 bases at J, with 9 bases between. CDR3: CASSLEGFQPQHF. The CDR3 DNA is TGTGCCAGCAGTTTGGAGGGGTTTCAGCCCCAGCATTTT.

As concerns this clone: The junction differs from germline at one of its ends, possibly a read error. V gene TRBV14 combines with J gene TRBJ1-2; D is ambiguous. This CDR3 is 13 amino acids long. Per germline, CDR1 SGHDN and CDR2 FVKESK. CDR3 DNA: TGTGCCAGCAGCCAAGATACTAATTATGGCTACACCTTC. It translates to CASSQDTNYGYTF.

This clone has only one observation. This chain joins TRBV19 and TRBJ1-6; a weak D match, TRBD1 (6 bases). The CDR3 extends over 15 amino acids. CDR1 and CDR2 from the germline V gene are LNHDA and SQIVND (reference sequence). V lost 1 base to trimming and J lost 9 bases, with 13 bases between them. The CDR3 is CASSIGGQGSSPLHF. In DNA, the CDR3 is TGTGCCAGTAGTATAGGGGGGCAGGGATCTTCACCCCTCCACTTT.

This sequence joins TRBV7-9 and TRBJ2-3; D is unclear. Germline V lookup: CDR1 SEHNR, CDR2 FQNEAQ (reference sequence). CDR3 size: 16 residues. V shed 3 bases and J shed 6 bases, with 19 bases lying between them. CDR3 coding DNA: TGTGCCAGCAGCTTTACTATCGGATTTCTAGGGGATACGCAGTATTTT. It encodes CASSFTIGFLGDTQYF.

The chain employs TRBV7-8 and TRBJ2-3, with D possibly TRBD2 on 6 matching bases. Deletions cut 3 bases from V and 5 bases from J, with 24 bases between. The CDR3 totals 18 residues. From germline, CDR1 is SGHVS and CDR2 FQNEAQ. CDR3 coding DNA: TGTGCCAGCAGCTTTTTCTGGGCAGGGTATAGCGGACAAGATACGCAGTATTTT. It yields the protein CASSFFWAGYSGQDTQYF.